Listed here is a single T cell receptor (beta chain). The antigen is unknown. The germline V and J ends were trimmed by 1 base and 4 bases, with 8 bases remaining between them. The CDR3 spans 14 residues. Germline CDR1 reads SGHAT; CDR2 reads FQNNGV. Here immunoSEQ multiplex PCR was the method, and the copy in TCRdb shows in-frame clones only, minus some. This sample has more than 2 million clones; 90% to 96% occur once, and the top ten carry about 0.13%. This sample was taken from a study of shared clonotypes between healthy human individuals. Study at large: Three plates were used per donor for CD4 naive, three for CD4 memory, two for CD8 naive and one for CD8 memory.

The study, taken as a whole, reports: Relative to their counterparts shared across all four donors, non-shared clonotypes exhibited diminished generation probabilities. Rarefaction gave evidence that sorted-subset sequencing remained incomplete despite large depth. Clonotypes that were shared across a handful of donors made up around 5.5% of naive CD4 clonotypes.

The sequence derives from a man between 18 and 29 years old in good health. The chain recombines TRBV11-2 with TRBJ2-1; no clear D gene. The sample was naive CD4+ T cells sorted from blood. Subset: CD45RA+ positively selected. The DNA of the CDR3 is TGTGCCAGCAGCTTAGTCCCTGGATACAATGAGCAGTTCTTC. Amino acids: CASSLVPGYNEQFF. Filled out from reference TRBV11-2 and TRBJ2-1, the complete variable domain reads EAGVAQSPRYKIIEKRQSVAFWCNPISGHATLYWYQQILGQGPKLLIQFQNNGVVDDSQLPKDRFSAERLKGVDSTLKIQPAKLEDSAVYLCASSLVPGYNEQFFGPGTRLTVL.